The entry that follows covers one TCR beta chain sequence. Its antigen is not known. The data stem from a study of cytomegalovirus exposure and HLA in healthy donors. Generated by immunoSEQ multiplex PCR, the TCRdb table keeps only in-frame clones and is missing some. The sample consists of over 200,000 clones, around 90% of them appearing once. CDR3 length equals 15 residues. Trimming took 6 bases from V and 2 from J; bases not matched to a gene: 9. Germline V lookup: CDR1 MDHEN, CDR2 SYDVKM. Findings and limits, study-wide: The study recorded 160 or so TCR beta chains that were cytomegalovirus-associated.

This clonotype was obtained from a woman younger than 35 in good health and CMV-seropositive. The material sequenced was PBMCs. The genes are TRBV28 and TRBJ2-5, with 7 bases fitting TRBD2. DNA of the CDR3: TGTGCCAGCAGCCCGCCGGGACTAAGACAAGAGACCCAGTACTTC. Residues: CASSPPGLRQETQYF.